A selection of T cell receptor beta chains follows, all from one sample in a study of kidney transplant recipient with SARS-CoV-2 infection. TCRdb called the reads again in MiXCR, with one record for every CDR3 protein. The sample comprises approximately 250,000 distinct CDR3 sequences, 25% to 30% of which are singletons, and roughly 7.3% rests with the top ten. The sample in question was a blood sample, obtained at baseline and between days 110 and 120 from a kidney transplant recipient. All receptors come from a male patient in his 30s who had COVID-19 and was a kidney transplant recipient. Some T cells may be supplied by the graft donor. The CDR3 runs from the conserved cysteine through the conserved F or W. The D gene is left open where the match is weak. Where a row states a size, it is once, few, many or the class of an expanded clone; other rows omit it.

TRBJ2-5 TRBV7-9 few NA TGTGCCAGCAGCTTTTTTGGGGAGGAGGAGACCCAGTACTTC CASSFFGEEETQYF
TRBJ2-7 TRBV29-1 many TRBD1 TGCAGCGTTGCGACAGGGAGCTCCTACGAGCAGTACTTC CSVATGSSYEQYF
TRBJ1-2 TRBV11-3 many NA TGTGCCAGCAGCAACGGGGCCGATCTCGGAAAGACCTATGGCTACACCTTC CASSNGADLGKTYGYTF
TRBJ1-3 TRBV3-1 many NA TGTGCCAGCAGCCAAGATTATCTGAGGGGAAACACCATATATTTT CASSQDYLRGNTIYF
TRBJ1-5 TRBV20-1 many NA TGCAGTGCTGGGACCGGGGCTTGGGGGCAGCCCCAGCATTTT CSAGTGAWGQPQHF
TRBJ1-2 TRBV8-2 many NA TGTGGCAGTCGTGGCAATGATAGCCGAAAGACCTATGGCTACACCTTC CGSRGNDSRKTYGYTF
TRBJ2-7 TRBV4-1 many NA TGCGCCAGCAGCCCAGCCAAGGGGGGGACCTACGAGCAGTACTTC CASSPAKGGTYEQYF
TRBJ2-2 TRBV14 many NA TGTGCCAGCCGAGGAGGGGTGGTCGGGGAGCTGTTTTTT CASRGGVVGELFF
TRBJ1-1 TRBV7-8 many NA TGTGCCAGCAGCTTCAGGGAGAGTTACACTGAAGCTTTCTTT CASSFRESYTEAFF
TRBJ2-1 TRBV3-1 NA NA TGTGCCAGCAGCTGCTTAATTCCCATTTCTTTCTCTGAGGCCCATTACTTC CASSCLIPISFSEAHYF
TRBJ2-5 TRBV3-1 many NA TGTGCCAGCAGCATCAGTAGTCCCATTTCTTTCTCTGAGACCCAGTACTTC CASSISSPISFSETQYF
TRBJ2-2 TRBV10-3 many NA TGTGCCATCAGTGAACTACGGGCGAACACCGGGGAGCTGTTTTTT CAISELRANTGELFF
TRBJ1-2 TRBV12-5 many NA TGTGCTAGTGGTGTGCGACCTTTGCAGGGAAAGACCTATGGCTACACCTTC CASGVRPLQGKTYGYTF
TRBJ1-2 TRBV5-4 once NA TGTGCCAGCCAAGTTGGCGTACCAGGAAGGACCTATGGCTACACCTTC CASQVGVPGRTYGYTF
TRBJ2-5 TRBV20-1 NA TRBD2 TGCAGTGCTAGAGAGACTAGCGGGAGCCCCGAGACCCAGTACTTC CSARETSGSPETQYF
TRBJ1-4 TRBV29-1 many NA TGCAGCGTCGGTGGGGGTAGTAATGAAAAACTGTTTTTT CSVGGGSNEKLFF
TRBJ1-6 TRBV18 many NA TGTGCCAGCTCACTAACGGAGGGCCTTAATTCACCCCTCCACTTT CASSLTEGLNSPLHF